This entry features one TCR beta chain sequence. This sample stems from a study of blood T cell repertoires in COVID-19. Generated by immunoSEQ multiplex PCR, the TCRdb table keeps only in-frame clones and is missing some. Among fewer than 350,000 clones listed, 70% to 90% were seen once. This TCR came from a man between 18 and 29 years old with active or convalescent COVID-19. Input material: peripheral blood.

This CDR3 is CASSLAGQGHTIYF. The CDR3 DNA reads as TGTGCCAGCAGCTTAGCGGGACAGGGTCACACCATATATTTT. This sequence joins TRBV11-2 and TRBJ1-3; 9 positions match TRBD1. Germline V lookup: CDR1 SGHAT, CDR2 FQNNGV. The CDR3 is made up of 14 amino acids. The trim removed 1 base at V and 8 bases at J, leaving 3 bases unmatched.